The 6 T cell receptor beta chains listed next were all sequenced from one sample in a study of blood T cell repertoires in COVID-19 (dated by TCRdb to about 2020). The library came from the immunoSEQ multiplex PCR assay. TCRdb stores this immuneACCESS table with in-frame sequences only. Part of the clones is absent; in the studies checked, under half of the shortfall reflects unresolved V genes, and no reason is known for the rest. The sample includes 300,000 to 450,000 clones, with about 92% observed a single time. The top ten constitute 3% to 4.5% of the sample. What was sequenced was peripheral blood. The receptors shown here come from a woman aged 60 to 75 with COVID-19, enrolled during active disease.

V usage is TRBV7-9 and J usage is TRBJ1-1; D perhaps matches TRBD1 (5 bases). The CDR3 is 14 residues long. Germline V lookup: CDR1 SEHNR, CDR2 FQNEAQ (reference sequence). Between the trimmed V and J ends, which lost 5 bases and 1 base, there was a span of 11 bases. CDR3 DNA: TGTGCCAGCAGCATACCAACAGGGAACACTGAAGCTTTCTTT. It codes for CASSIPTGNTEAFF.

This chain joins TRBV12-3 or TRBV12-4 and TRBJ1-1; perhaps TRBD1 as D (5 bases). Deletions cut 5 bases from V and 8 bases from J, with 12 bases between. CDR3 size: 12 residues. CDR3 DNA: TGTGCCAGCAGTGAATCGTACAGGGAAGCTTTCTTT. Translation gives CASSESYREAFF.

The rearrangement joins TRBV7-2 to TRBJ2-1, with 9 nucleotides matching TRBD2. Germline CDR1 and CDR2: SGHTA and FQGNSA. V trimming: 3 bases; J trimming: 9 bases; junction bases outside the gene matches: 0. The CDR3 consists of 12 residues. The CDR3 region is CASSFSGGEQFF. The CDR3 DNA reads as TGTGCCAGCAGCTTTAGCGGGGGTGAGCAGTTCTTC.

With respect to this clone: The identical CDR3 is also encoded by other nucleotide sequences in the sample. This sequence joins TRBV29-1 and TRBJ1-2; D gene ambiguous. This CDR3 contains 11 residues. Trimming left V 7 bases short and J 4 bases short, with 10 bases between. From germline, CDR1 is SQVTM and CDR2 ANQGSEA. Here the CDR3 reads CSALSSYGYTF. DNA of the CDR3: TGCAGCGCCCTGAGTTCCTATGGCTACACCTTC. The whole variable domain, filled in from reference TRBV29-1 and TRBJ1-2, reads SAVISQKPSRDICQRGTSLTIQCQVDSQVTMMFWYRQQPGQSLTLIATANQGSEATYESGFVIDKFPISRPNLTFSTLTVSNMSPEDSSIYLCSALSSYGYTFGSGTRLTVV.

This chain connects TRBV19 to TRBJ1-2, with 9 positions matching TRBD1. The CDR3 runs 16 residues. Unmatched junction bases numbered 9, after V lost 4 bases and J lost 3 bases. Germline-derived CDR1 and CDR2 are LNHDA and SQIVND (reference sequence). This CDR3 reads CASSTVPGQGDYGYTF. CDR3 DNA: TGTGCCAGTAGTACGGTCCCGGGACAGGGTGACTATGGCTACACCTTC.

V is TRBV7-2 and J is TRBJ2-4; 13 nucleotides align to TRBD2. In germline, CDR1 is SGHTA, CDR2 FQGNSA. Germline trimming cut 5 bases from V and 7 bases from J; bases unmatched to any gene: 2. The CDR3 consists of 14 residues. The DNA for the CDR3 is TGTGCCAGCAGCCCGGGACTAGCGGGGAACATTCAGTACTTC. Amino acid sequence: CASSPGLAGNIQYF.